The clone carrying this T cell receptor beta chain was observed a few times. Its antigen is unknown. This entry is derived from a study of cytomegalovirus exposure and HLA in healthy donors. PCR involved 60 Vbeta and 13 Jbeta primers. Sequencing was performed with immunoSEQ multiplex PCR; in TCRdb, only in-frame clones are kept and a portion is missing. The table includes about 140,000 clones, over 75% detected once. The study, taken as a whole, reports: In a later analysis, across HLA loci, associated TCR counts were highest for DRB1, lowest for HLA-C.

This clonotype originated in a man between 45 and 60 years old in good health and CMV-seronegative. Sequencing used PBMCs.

The CDR3 is CASSSLAGRDTQYF. The CDR3 DNA reads as TGTGCCAGCAGCTCCCTAGCGGGGCGAGATACGCAGTATTTT. The chain is built from TRBV7-3 and TRBJ2-3, with 9 bases matching TRBD2. CDR3 length equals 14 residues. Germline V gene sequence: CDR1 SGHTA, CDR2 FQGTGA. V lost 4 bases and J lost 5; bases outside the gene matches: 4.